A single sample gave rise to the 5 T cell receptor beta chains below, sequenced in a study of CD8 T cells in ankylosing spondylitis. MiXCR was run by TCRdb on the 5' RACE reads, yielding one entry per CDR3 protein. The sample gives about 120,000 distinct CDR3 sequences, roughly 13% of which show up once; 2.5% to 3.5% is in the top ten. The sample was blood, either unsorted or a sorted T cell fraction (not recorded which). These receptors all stem from a female donor with ankylosing spondylitis or in good health (not recorded which).

There are many counts of this clonotype. V gene TRBV11-1 combines with J gene TRBJ2-3; 10 bases align to TRBD1. Germline V gene sequence: CDR1 SGHAT, CDR2 FQDESV (reference sequence). Unmatched junction bases numbered 8, after V lost 7 bases and J lost 4 bases. The CDR3 length is 15 residues. This CDR3 is CASTGQGGFADTQYF. The CDR3, as DNA: TGTGCCAGCACCGGACAGGGGGGCTTCGCAGATACGCAGTATTTT.

Points on this clonotype: The junction departs from the called germline gene at one end, perhaps through a read error. V is TRBV3-1 and J is TRBJ2-3; 7 bases line up with TRBD2. Germline lookup yields CDR1 LGHDT and CDR2 YNNKEL (reference sequence). The length of the CDR3 is 19 residues. CDR3 in DNA: TGTGCCTGCAGTCAAAGACCCTTACTAGCGAGATCTAGCACAGATACGCAGTATTTT. The encoded protein is CACSQRPLLARSSTDTQYF.

This clonotype showed up many times. The rearrangement joins TRBV12-3 or TRBV12-4 to TRBJ1-6; 7 nucleotides align to TRBD1. The CDR3 has 14 residues. V shed 2 bases, J shed 7 bases, and the junction held 2 bases outside the gene matches. The CDR3 sequence: CASSLKGANSPLHF. DNA of the CDR3: TGTGCCAGCAGTTTAAAGGGGGCCAATTCACCCCTCCACTTT.

This rearrangement joins TRBV5-1 to TRBJ2-5; D is ambiguous. Between the trimmed V and J ends, which lost 5 bases and 5 bases, there was a span of 16 bases. Per germline, CDR1 SGHRS and CDR2 YFSETQ. The CDR3 contains 14 residues. The CDR3 is CASSHGGVSETQYF. In DNA, the CDR3 is TGCGCCAGCAGTCATGGTGGGGTTTCGGAGACCCAGTACTTC.

There are many counts of this clonotype. This chain joins TRBV29-1 and TRBJ1-3; tentatively, D is TRBD1 (5 bases). Germline values: CDR1 SQVTM, CDR2 ANQGSEA. The CDR3 loop spans 15 amino acids. Trimming removed 2 bases from V and 0 bases from J, with 11 bases in between. For the CDR3, the DNA is TGCAGCGTTGAATGGGGGGGACTCTCTGGAAACACCATATATTTT. Protein product: CSVEWGGLSGNTIYF. The variable domain in full, with the rest retrieved from reference TRBV29-1 and TRBJ1-3, is SAVISQKPSRDICQRGTSLTIQCQVDSQVTMMFWYRQQPGQSLTLIATANQGSEATYESGFVIDKFPISRPNLTFSTLTVSNMSPEDSSIYLCSVEWGGLSGNTIYFGEGSWLTVV.